This TCR beta chain was sequenced during a study of T-cell memory formation after mild COVID-19. As regards this clonotype: The antigen remains undetermined.

Study-wide results and limits: Pre-infection memory held some responding clones, suggesting pre-existing cross-reactive T cells responded. CD4+ contracting clones lay mainly in CM and EM, CD8+ ones in EMRA.

TCRdb analysed the 5' RACE reads with MiXCR anew, one entry per CDR3 protein. The repertoire holds 470,000 or so distinct CDR3 sequences, with roughly 20% as singletons. Sequencing was performed on PBMCs or a T cell subset sorted from them (not recorded which). This clonotype was obtained from an adult woman who had mild COVID-19 (a few samples of this study predate the infection). Cell type and time point are not known.

CDR3 DNA sequence: TGCGCCAGCGCCTTTCAGGAGGGTTACCCCATCTCCGAGCAGTACTTC. Protein product: CASAFQEGYPISEQYF. The chain uses TRBV4-1 and TRBJ2-7, with a weak D call TRBD2 (6 bases). CDR1 is MGHRA and CDR2 is YSYEKL in the germline V gene. V dropped 8 bases and J dropped 6 bases, with 26 bases sitting between them. This CDR3 region has 16 residues.